This T cell receptor beta chain was documented in a study of lymphopenia after photon versus proton radiotherapy. With respect to this clone: Its target is not known.

Study-level findings and limits: Post-nadir diversity loss with photons came from oligoclonal expansion, particularly CD8+ Temra cells. In patients who died, overall survival fell as post-nadir TCR diversity dropped more. Survival link was tested only in deceased patients; proton benefit remains a possibility. Relative stability marked proton patients; photon patients lost diversity and naive cells.

Germline V CDR1 and CDR2: GTSNPN, SVGIG (reference sequence). The CDR3 loop spans 13 amino acids. Trimming removed 5 bases from V and 0 bases from J, with 10 bases in between. The method was immunoSEQ multiplex PCR; TCRdb's version includes in-frame clones alone and lacks a portion of them. The table lists about 4,500 clones, around 70% of them singletons, with around half in the top ten. The clonotype comes from a man aged 80 or over with esophageal cancer. The chain combines TRBV30 with TRBJ1-1, with D uncertain. The input for sequencing was peripheral blood, taken from a patient treated with proton-based radiotherapy. The CDR3, as DNA: TGTGCCTGGCGTCCCCCGATGAACACTGAAGCTTTCTTT. Translation: CAWRPPMNTEAFF.